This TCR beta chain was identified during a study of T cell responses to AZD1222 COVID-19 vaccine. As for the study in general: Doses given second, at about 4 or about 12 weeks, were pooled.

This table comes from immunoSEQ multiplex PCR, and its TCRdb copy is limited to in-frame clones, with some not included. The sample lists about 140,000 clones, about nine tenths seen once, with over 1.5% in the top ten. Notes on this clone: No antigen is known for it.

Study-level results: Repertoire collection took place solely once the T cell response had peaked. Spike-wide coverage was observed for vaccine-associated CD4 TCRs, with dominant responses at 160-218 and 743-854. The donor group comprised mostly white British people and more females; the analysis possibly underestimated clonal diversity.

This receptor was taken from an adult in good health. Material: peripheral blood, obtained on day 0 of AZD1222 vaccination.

In DNA, the CDR3 is TGTGCCAGCAGTGAGGGGCCCGGCCCCAATCAGCCCCAGCATTTT. It is translated as CASSEGPGPNQPQHF. The rearrangement links TRBV6-1 to TRBJ1-5; D perhaps matches TRBD1 (5 bases). V dropped 3 bases and J dropped 3 bases, with 12 bases sitting between them. This CDR3 is 15 amino acids long. Germline lookup yields CDR1 MNHNS and CDR2 SASEGT.